The 32 T cell receptor beta chains presented below share a single source sample, sequenced in a study of beta chain features in type 1 diabetes. Whole-study findings and limits: People with Type 1 diabetes carried modestly yet significantly shorter TCRB CDR3s in all four CD4+ subsets.

For these receptors, no antigen is known. The authors reverse transcribed all of the isolated RNA, so sequencing captured expressed TCRB transcripts. The protocol was immunoSEQ multiplex PCR, while the TCRdb copy is restricted to in-frame clones and leaves out a portion. The profile covers 500,000 to 650,000 clones, with around an eighth appearing a single time and around 0.12% taken by the ten largest. Sequencing input: naive CD4+ T cells from blood. These receptors all stem from a young man with type 1 diabetes.

This clone was seen a handful of times. The chain recombines TRBV6-6 with TRBJ1-6; D might be TRBD1 (6 bases). The CDR3 runs 15 residues. Looked up from germline, CDR1 is MNHNY and CDR2 is SVGAGI (reference sequence). V dropped 6 bases and J dropped 8 bases, with 17 bases sitting between them. The CDR3 is CASRTGKSSYSPLHF. CDR3 coding DNA: TGTGCCAGCAGAACAGGGAAATCATCATATTCACCCCTCCACTTT.

V usage is TRBV18 and J usage is TRBJ2-5, with D perhaps TRBD1 (6 bases). This CDR3 comprises 15 residues. V dropped 2 bases and J dropped 4 bases, with 14 bases sitting between them. Germline V gives CDR1 KGHSH, CDR2 LQKENI. CDR3 bases: TGTGCCAGCTCACCAAGTGGACAGAACGGAGAGACCCAGTACTTC. Encoded protein: CASSPSGQNGETQYF.

The chain links TRBV6-4 to TRBJ1-5; no clear D gene. V was shortened by 0 bases and J by 0 bases, with 3 bases between the two germline ends. Per the germline V gene, CDR1 is MRHNA and CDR2 is SNTAGT. CDR3 length: 14 amino acids. The CDR3 sequence: CASSDSHSNQPQHF. CDR3 nucleotide sequence: TGTGCCAGCAGTGACTCTCATAGCAATCAGCCCCAGCATTTT.

This clone was seen a few times. V usage is TRBV5-1 and J usage is TRBJ2-1; D remains ambiguous. Trimming removed 0 bases at V and 7 bases at J, with 14 bases between. This CDR3 has 15 residues. From germline, CDR1 is SGHRS and CDR2 YFSETQ. CDR3 amino acids: CASSLVSPTLNEQFF. CDR3 bases: TGCGCCAGCAGCTTGGTGTCCCCGACCCTGAATGAGCAGTTCTTC.

The chain is built from TRBV30 and TRBJ1-2; a weak D match, TRBD1 (6 bases). The V end lost 4 bases, the J end lost 5 bases, and 14 bases lay between the germline ends. There are 13 residues in the CDR3. CDR1 and CDR2 (germline): GTSNPN, SVGIG (reference sequence). DNA of the CDR3: TGTGCCTGGAAATTGGGGGCTGAGTATGGCTACACCTTC. It codes for CAWKLGAEYGYTF.

The chain joins TRBV11-2 to TRBJ2-1; TRBD1 matches at 9 bases. Germline V CDR1 and CDR2: SGHAT, FQNNGV. J was trimmed by 2 bases and V by 0 bases; bases with no gene match: 8. The CDR3 extends over 18 amino acids. CDR3 sequence (DNA): TGTGCCAGCAGCTTAGAGGGGTTGGGACAGGGCCCCTACAATGAGCAGTTCTTC. Its protein is CASSLEGLGQGPYNEQFF.

This clone came up a few times. The J gene is TRBJ2-1, the V gene TRBV29-1; D unresolved. Germline-derived CDR1 and CDR2 are SQVTM and ANQGSEA. This CDR3 is built from 12 residues. The V gene lost 7 bases and the J gene lost 2 bases, with 9 bases spanning the gap. The DNA of the CDR3 is TGCAGCGCTTCAGAACCCTACAATGAGCAGTTCTTC. It encodes CSASEPYNEQFF.

This clone was seen only a few times. A read error may explain this, as a much larger clone is one base away. V usage is TRBV6-5 and J usage is TRBJ1-3; D call uncertain. The V end lost 5 bases, the J end lost 4 bases, and 6 bases lay between the germline ends. In germline, CDR1 is MNHEY, CDR2 SVGAGI. The CDR3 is made up of 12 amino acids. The CDR3 DNA reads TGTGCCAGCAGTGCCAGGGGAAACACCATATATTTT. The encoded protein is CASSARGNTIYF.

This clone turned up a few times. V is TRBV7-9 and J is TRBJ1-1; D uncertain. CDR3 length equals 13 residues. The germline V and J ends were trimmed by 5 bases and 8 bases, with 15 bases remaining between them. Germline-derived CDR1 and CDR2 are SEHNR and FQNEAQ (reference sequence). The CDR3 region has the DNA TGTGCCAGCAGCCCCTTATCCCGGGCAGAAGCTTTCTTT. It is translated as CASSPLSRAEAFF.

This clone was seen ten or more times. The chain couples TRBV9 to TRBJ2-3; D may match TRBD1 or TRBD2 (5 bases each). CDR3 length equals 16 residues. The V and J ends lost 0 bases and 4 bases respectively, with 15 bases between them. Germline CDR1 is SGDLS and CDR2 is YYNGEE. The CDR3 reads CASSVDPGSASDTQYF. The CDR3 region has the DNA TGTGCCAGCAGCGTAGATCCAGGGAGTGCCTCAGATACGCAGTATTTT.

The sample holds a few counts of this clone. The gene calls are TRBV20-1 and TRBJ2-1, with D uncertain. Germline assignment: CDR1 DFQATT and CDR2 SNEGSKA (reference sequence). This CDR3 comprises 9 residues. Trimming removed 7 bases at V and 6 bases at J, with 4 bases between. This chain's CDR3 is CSEVNEQFF. CDR3 nucleotide sequence: TGCAGTGAGGTCAATGAGCAGTTCTTC.

The chain is built from TRBV14 and TRBJ1-2; no definite D call. Germline V gives CDR1 SGHDN, CDR2 FVKESK. The germline V and J ends were trimmed by 4 bases and 6 bases, with 15 bases remaining between them. This CDR3 is 14 amino acids long. CDR3 sequence (DNA): TGTGCCAGCAGCCGAGTCCTCGGACCCGATGGCTACACCTTC. Protein product: CASSRVLGPDGYTF. Full variable domain (outside the CDR3, taken from reference TRBV14 and TRBJ1-2): EAGVTQFPSHSVIEKGQTVTLRCDPISGHDNLYWYRRVMGKEIKFLLHFVKESKQDESGMPNNRFLAERTGGTYSTLKVQPAELEDSGVYFCASSRVLGPDGYTFGSGTRLTVV.

The J gene is TRBJ1-2, the V gene TRBV6-4, with 7 nucleotides matching TRBD1. Unmatched junction bases numbered 9, after V lost 6 bases and J lost 8 bases. This CDR3 region has 13 residues. Germline V CDR1 and CDR2: MRHNA, SNTAGT. CDR3 protein: CASRRTGSGGYTF. CDR3 DNA sequence: TGTGCCAGCAGGAGGACAGGATCGGGCGGCTACACCTTC.

In this sample, this clone turned up a few times. The rearrangement joins TRBV2 to TRBJ2-1; the D gene is possibly TRBD1 (6 bases). V shed 0 bases and J shed 7 bases, with 13 bases lying between them. This CDR3 comprises 15 residues. Per the germline V gene, CDR1 is SNHLY and CDR2 is FYNNEI. This CDR3 is CASSEAGQGWNEQFF. The CDR3 DNA follows: TGTGCCAGCAGTGAAGCTGGCCAGGGGTGGAATGAGCAGTTCTTC.

There are a few counts of this clone. The chain combines TRBV14 with TRBJ1-2; weak D call: TRBD1 (5 bases). The CDR3 runs to 13 residues. V lost 0 bases and J lost 8, with 10 bases in between. Germline values: CDR1 SGHDN, CDR2 FVKESK. The CDR3 reads CASSQETEGGYTF. CDR3 sequence (DNA): TGTGCCAGCAGCCAAGAGACGGAGGGGGGCTACACCTTC. Supplemented by reference TRBV14 and TRBJ1-2, the full variable domain reads EAGVTQFPSHSVIEKGQTVTLRCDPISGHDNLYWYRRVMGKEIKFLLHFVKESKQDESGMPNNRFLAERTGGTYSTLKVQPAELEDSGVYFCASSQETEGGYTFGSGTRLTVV.

This clone appeared a few times. The chain employs TRBV27 and TRBJ1-1; no clear D gene. V lost 2 bases and J lost 6, with 10 bases in between. Germline V lookup: CDR1 MNHEY, CDR2 SMNVEV (reference sequence). The CDR3 loop spans 13 amino acids. The CDR3 spells CASSLSRDAEAFF. In DNA form, the CDR3 reads TGTGCCAGCAGTTTAAGCCGCGACGCTGAAGCTTTCTTT.

This clone has only a few counts. The genes are TRBV5-4 and TRBJ1-2; TRBD1 aligns across 8 bases. Germline CDR1 is SGHNT and CDR2 is YYREEE (reference sequence). The CDR3 contains 13 residues. J was trimmed by 7 bases and V by 1 base; bases with no gene match: 3. This chain's CDR3 is CASSLTGGGGYTF. In DNA, the CDR3 is TGTGCCAGCAGCTTGACAGGGGGTGGTGGCTACACCTTC.

This clone was detected a few times. One junction end disagrees with the germline gene, perhaps due to a read error. The chain has TRBV7-9 and TRBJ2-1; 10 positions agree with TRBD2. The CDR3 loop spans 14 amino acids. Germline CDR1 reads SEHNR; CDR2 reads FQNEAQ (reference sequence). For the CDR3, the DNA is TGTGCCAGCAGCCTAGCGGGGGCCTGGGATGAGCAGTTCTTC. Translated: CASSLAGAWDEQFF.

This sequence joins TRBV6-5 and TRBJ2-2; either TRBD1 or TRBD2 may supply D (6 bases each). The V gene lost 7 bases and the J gene lost 5 bases, with 17 bases spanning the gap. The CDR3 consists of 15 residues. Germline lookup yields CDR1 MNHEY and CDR2 SVGAGI. The CDR3 sequence: CASTYRDGGTGELFF. In nucleotides, the CDR3 is TGTGCCAGCACCTACAGGGACGGAGGGACCGGGGAGCTGTTTTTT.

In this sample, this clone turned up a few times. The chain has TRBV28 and TRBJ1-6; no reliable D call. CDR1 and CDR2 (germline): MDHEN, SYDVKM. CDR3 length: 13 residues. V gave up 2 bases and J gave up 6 bases, with 5 bases separating them. In DNA, the CDR3 is TGTGCCAGCAGTTTAGACCCTAATTCACCCCTCCACTTT. This codes for CASSLDPNSPLHF.

This clone came up a few times. CDR3 DNA: TGTGCCAGCAGTTCCCAACCCGCTAGCGGGGGGTACGAGCAGTACTTC. It yields the protein CASSSQPASGGYEQYF. The chain uses TRBV6-5 and TRBJ2-7; TRBD2 aligns across 11 bases. V shed 4 bases and J 4 bases; nucleotides not matched to a gene: 9. The CDR3 totals 16 residues. Germline loops: CDR1 MNHEY, CDR2 SVGAGI.

This clone came up a few times. CDR3 bases: TGTGCCAGCAGTTACTCTTCCGGGACAGGGAGACCCGAGCAGTACTTC. It is translated as CASSYSSGTGRPEQYF. The chain joins TRBV6-5 to TRBJ2-7, with 9 positions matching TRBD1. The junction had 9 bases not matched to a gene; V was cut back by 0 bases and J by 6 bases. The CDR3 has 16 residues. CDR1 and CDR2 from the germline V gene are MNHEY and SVGAGI.

The chain joins TRBV4-3 to TRBJ2-2; 8 nucleotides line up with TRBD1. With V trimmed by 7 bases and J by 3 bases, 4 bases remained unmatched. The CDR3 is 14 residues long. Germline CDR1 is LGHNA and CDR2 is YSLEER. The DNA of the CDR3 is TGCGCCAGCACGGACAGGGTCGACACCGGGGAGCTGTTTTTT. Its translation is CASTDRVDTGELFF.

This clone was found a few times. The rearrangement links TRBV20-1 to TRBJ2-7; D gene unclear. V lost 6 bases to trimming and J lost 6 bases, with 12 bases between them. This CDR3 is 11 amino acids long. Germline V gene lookup returns CDR1 DFQATT and CDR2 SNEGSKA (reference sequence). The CDR3 loop is CSAPLGGEQYF. The CDR3, as DNA: TGCAGTGCCCCCTTGGGTGGCGAGCAGTACTTC.

This clone was counted only a few times. The rearrangement links TRBV7-9 to TRBJ1-5; no clear D. Trimming shortened V by 0 bases and J by 5 bases, and 8 bases separated the two germline ends. Germline lookup yields CDR1 SEHNR and CDR2 FQNEAQ (reference sequence). This CDR3 has 14 residues. In DNA form, the CDR3 reads TGTGCCAGCAGCTTAGCCCATGCCCATCAGCCCCAGCATTTT. Its protein product is CASSLAHAHQPQHF.

This clone appeared a few times. The V gene is TRBV5-4, the J gene TRBJ2-1; maybe TRBD1 (6 bases). Trimming removed 4 bases from V and 2 bases from J, with 10 bases in between. Per the germline V gene, CDR1 is SGHNT and CDR2 is YYREEE (reference sequence). There are 14 residues in the CDR3. The CDR3 sequence is CASSLGTPYNEQFF. The CDR3 nucleotides read TGTGCCAGCAGCCTGGGGACACCCTACAATGAGCAGTTCTTC.

This clone has a handful of counts. This chain links TRBV10-3 with TRBJ1-1, with TRBD1 as a possible D gene (5 bases). The V gene lost 4 bases and the J gene lost 1 base, with 10 bases spanning the gap. This CDR3 region has 14 residues. Germline V gives CDR1 ENHRY, CDR2 SYGVKD. The CDR3, as DNA: TGTGCCATCAGTGGGACTCAGGGGAACACTGAAGCTTTCTTT. Protein: CAISGTQGNTEAFF.

V is TRBV25-1 and J is TRBJ1-2; 8 bases are shared with TRBD1. Germline CDR1 is MGHDK and CDR2 is SYGVNS. V lost 2 bases and J lost 4; bases outside the gene matches: 6. The CDR3 has 15 residues. CDR3 in amino acids: CASSEERTGRYGYTF. The CDR3 region has the DNA TGTGCCAGCAGTGAAGAAAGGACAGGGCGCTATGGCTACACCTTC.

This clone occurred a few times. The chain recombines TRBV14 with TRBJ2-7, with D tentatively TRBD1 or TRBD2 (5 bases each). The CDR3 is 13 residues long. CDR1 and CDR2 (germline): SGHDN, FVKESK. V was pared by 2 bases and J by 4 bases, with 9 bases between. Here the CDR3 DNA reads TGTGCCAGCAGCCAAACGGGACCTTACGAGCAGTACTTC. Protein sequence: CASSQTGPYEQYF.

The V call is TRBV5-6, the J call TRBJ2-5; TRBD2 agrees at 7 bases. This CDR3 contains 15 residues. Germline values: CDR1 SGHDT, CDR2 YYEEEE. With 0 bases clipped from V and 3 bases from J, the junction kept 5 bases outside the gene matches. DNA for the CDR3: TGTGCCAGCAGCTTGGGAGCTAGCGGCGAAGAGACCCAGTACTTC. Translated: CASSLGASGEETQYF.

The rearrangement uses TRBV29-1 and TRBJ1-3; D may be TRBD1 (6 bases). CDR3 length: 13 residues. Germline V gives CDR1 SQVTM, CDR2 ANQGSEA. V was pared by 4 bases and J by 2 bases, with 9 bases between. The CDR3 DNA reads as TGCAGCGTTGTAAGGGACACTGGAAACACCATATATTTT. Its translation: CSVVRDTGNTIYF.

V and J are TRBV30 and TRBJ2-5, with 10 nucleotides matching TRBD1. With the DNA end fitting TRBJ2-7 better, the J assignment may be wrong. Germline CDR1 reads GTSNPN; CDR2 reads SVGIG (reference sequence). The CDR3 length is 14 residues. CDR3 coding DNA: TGTGCCTGGAGCCCCGGGACAGGGGACTACGAGCAGTACTTC. Amino acid sequence: CAWSPGTGDYEQYF.